These T cell receptor beta chains were read from a single sample in a study of cytomegalovirus exposure and HLA in healthy donors. Assay used: immunoSEQ multiplex PCR; TCRdb lists only in-frame clones, some missing. The repertoire consists of about 94,000 clones, with approximately 80% occurring once and the leading ten covering under 13%. Sequenced input: PBMCs. These receptors came from a human donor in good health. Each CDR3 is given with its conserved first and last residue. Each record gives: V gene, clone size, J gene, D gene, CDR3 protein. A D gene is named only where the DNA matches it firmly. The size of a clone is reported for some rows only, either as once, few or many, or as a class for expanded clones.

TRBV29-1	.	TRBJ1-2	.	CSVELVRGLGYTF
TRBV28	.	TRBJ2-3	.	CASSPPWTVSTDTQYF
TRBV18	.	TRBJ1-6	TRBD1	CASSRSMGQAYNSPLHF
TRBV18	.	TRBJ2-3	TRBD2	CASSLTSGGVTDTQYF
TRBV28	.	TRBJ2-5	TRBD1	CASTPMAGQGKIQYF
TRBV28	.	TRBJ2-5	.	CASTSSPGRETQYF
TRBV6-5	.	TRBJ2-3	.	CASSYPNTDTQYF
TRBV9	.	TRBJ1-5	.	CASSQGGSNQPQHF
TRBV2	once	TRBJ2-7	.	CASSEARREGEQYF
TRBV4-3	few	TRBJ1-1	TRBD1	CASSLTTGPEAFF
TRBV6-5	once	.	TRBD2	CASSSSGRASYEQYF
TRBV27	.	TRBJ1-1	.	CASSSRKRNTEAFF
TRBV6-6	.	TRBJ2-1	TRBD1	CASSYPPGQRNNEQFF
TRBV6-4	.	TRBJ2-3	.	CASSVGGAPTDTQYF
TRBV7-2	.	TRBJ1-2	.	CASSSPGHYGYTF
TRBV15	.	TRBJ1-2	.	CATSRLSVNYGYTF
TRBV29-1	once	TRBJ2-7	TRBD1	CSVPQGDSSYEQYF
TRBV15	.	TRBJ2-5	.	CATSRADVGLQETQYF
TRBV2	.	TRBJ2-1	TRBD2	CASRPARGEGTRAFF
TRBV5-6	.	TRBJ1-2	.	CASSLGLTFYGYTF
TRBV5-4	.	TRBJ1-1	TRBD1	CASSTTAGGSTEAFF
TRBV7-2	.	TRBJ1-1	.	CASKEGPDTEAFF
TRBV27	.	TRBJ1-4	.	CASSFSGEGEKLFF
TRBV15	.	TRBJ2-7	.	CATSRDLRQGNSYEQYF
TRBV29-1	.	TRBJ2-7	TRBD2	CSAKTPTSGTSYEQYF
TRBV6-1	.	TRBJ2-5	TRBD2	CASSEGPGRGWLAGRETQYF
TRBV7-6	.	TRBJ1-5	TRBD1	CASSQGDSNQPQHF
TRBV15	.	TRBJ2-2	.	CATSRGRGPTGELFF
TRBV19	once	TRBJ1-3	.	CASSTPTRSNTIYF
TRBV27	few	TRBJ2-3	TRBD2	CASSLSGPGLGNTDTQYF
TRBV2	.	TRBJ2-3	.	CASNLESTDTQYF
TRBV28	.	TRBJ1-2	TRBD1	CASSSLRDRGRSNYGYTF
TRBV5-1	few	TRBJ1-1	TRBD1	CASKKGTGAPEAFF
TRBV29-1	.	TRBJ1-4	TRBD1	CSVPDRANEKLFF
TRBV7-9	.	TRBJ2-7	TRBD1	CASSLRAGGTYEQYF
TRBV7-3	.	TRBJ2-7	.	CASSLKIGYEQYF
TRBV18	.	TRBJ2-1	TRBD2	CASSPLGTSGGEQFF
TRBV28	once	TRBJ1-1	TRBD1	CASSLYGTGPAIAFF
TRBV2	.	TRBJ1-5	TRBD1	CASSRWDRDNQPQHF
TRBV14	.	TRBJ1-2	.	CASSQVRAGGYTF
TRBV12-5	.	TRBJ1-1	.	CATTPGMNTEAFF